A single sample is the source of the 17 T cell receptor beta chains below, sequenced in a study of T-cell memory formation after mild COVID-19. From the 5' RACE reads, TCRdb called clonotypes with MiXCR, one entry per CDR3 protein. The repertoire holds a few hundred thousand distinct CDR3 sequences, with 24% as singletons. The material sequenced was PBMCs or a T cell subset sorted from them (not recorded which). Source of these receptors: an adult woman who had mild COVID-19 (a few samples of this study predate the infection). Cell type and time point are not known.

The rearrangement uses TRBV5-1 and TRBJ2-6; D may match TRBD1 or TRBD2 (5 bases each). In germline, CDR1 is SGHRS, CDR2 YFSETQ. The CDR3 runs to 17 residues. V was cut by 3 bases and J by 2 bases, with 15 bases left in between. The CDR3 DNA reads TGCGCCAGCAGCTCACTGCCACTGGGGGCTGGGGCCAACGTCCTGACTTTC. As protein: CASSSLPLGAGANVLTF.

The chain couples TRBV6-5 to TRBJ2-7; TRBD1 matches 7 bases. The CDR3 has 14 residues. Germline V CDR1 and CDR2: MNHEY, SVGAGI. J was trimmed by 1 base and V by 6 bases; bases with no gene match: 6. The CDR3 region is CASRIDRDSYEQYF. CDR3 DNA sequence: TGTGCCAGCAGGATCGACAGGGATTCCTACGAGCAGTACTTC.

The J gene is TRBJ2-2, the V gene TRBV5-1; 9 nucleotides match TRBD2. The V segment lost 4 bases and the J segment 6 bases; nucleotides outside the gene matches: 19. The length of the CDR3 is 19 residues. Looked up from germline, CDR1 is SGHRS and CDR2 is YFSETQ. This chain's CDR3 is CASSKPTLAGRTLSGELFF. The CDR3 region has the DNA TGCGCCAGCAGCAAACCCACACTAGCGGGCCGGACCTTATCCGGGGAGCTGTTTTTT.

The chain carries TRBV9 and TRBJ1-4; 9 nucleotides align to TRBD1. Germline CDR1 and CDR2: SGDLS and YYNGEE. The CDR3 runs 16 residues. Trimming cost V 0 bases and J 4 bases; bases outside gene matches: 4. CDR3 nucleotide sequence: TGTGCCAGCAGCGTAGCTGCGGGACAGGGTAATGAAAAACTGTTTTTT. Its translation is CASSVAAGQGNEKLFF.

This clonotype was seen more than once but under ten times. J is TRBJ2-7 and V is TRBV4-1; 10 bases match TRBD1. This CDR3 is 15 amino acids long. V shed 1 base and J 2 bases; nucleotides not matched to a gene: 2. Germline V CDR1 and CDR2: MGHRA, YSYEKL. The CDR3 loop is CASSQAGTGAYEQYF. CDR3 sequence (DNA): TGCGCCAGCAGCCAAGCCGGGACAGGGGCCTACGAGCAGTACTTC.

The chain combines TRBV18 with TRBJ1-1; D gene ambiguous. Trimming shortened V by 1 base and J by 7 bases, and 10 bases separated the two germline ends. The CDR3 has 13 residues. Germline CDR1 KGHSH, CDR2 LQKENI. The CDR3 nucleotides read TGTGCCAGCTCACCACGGGGTCAGAATGAAGCTTTCTTT. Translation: CASSPRGQNEAFF.

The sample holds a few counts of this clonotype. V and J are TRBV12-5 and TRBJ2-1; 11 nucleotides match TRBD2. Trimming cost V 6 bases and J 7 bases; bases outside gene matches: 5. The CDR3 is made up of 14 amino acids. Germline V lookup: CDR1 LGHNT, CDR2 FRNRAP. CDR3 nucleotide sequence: TGTGCTAGTGGACATAGCGGGGGGGCGAATGAGCAGTTCTTC. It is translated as CASGHSGGANEQFF.

The CDR3 DNA reads TGTGCCAGCAGCACCCGGGACAGCTCTGGAAACACCATATATTTT. Translated: CASSTRDSSGNTIYF. The rearrangement links TRBV9 to TRBJ1-3, with 7 bases identical to TRBD1. J was trimmed by 0 bases and V by 4 bases; bases with no gene match: 4. The CDR3 extends over 15 amino acids. Germline loops: CDR1 SGDLS, CDR2 YYNGEE.

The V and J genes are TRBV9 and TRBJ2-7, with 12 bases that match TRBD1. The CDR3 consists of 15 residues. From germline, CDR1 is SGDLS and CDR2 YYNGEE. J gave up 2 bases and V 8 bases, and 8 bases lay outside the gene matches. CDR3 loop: CASKAGTGGPYEQYF. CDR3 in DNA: TGTGCCAGTAAGGCCGGGACAGGGGGCCCCTACGAGCAGTACTTC.

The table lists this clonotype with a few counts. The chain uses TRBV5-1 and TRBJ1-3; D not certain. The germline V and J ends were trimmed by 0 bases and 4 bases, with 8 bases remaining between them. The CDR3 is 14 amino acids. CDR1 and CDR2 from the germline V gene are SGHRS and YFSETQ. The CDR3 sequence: CASSLAGQGNTIYF. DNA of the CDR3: TGCGCCAGCAGCTTGGCTGGTCAGGGAAACACCATATATTTT.

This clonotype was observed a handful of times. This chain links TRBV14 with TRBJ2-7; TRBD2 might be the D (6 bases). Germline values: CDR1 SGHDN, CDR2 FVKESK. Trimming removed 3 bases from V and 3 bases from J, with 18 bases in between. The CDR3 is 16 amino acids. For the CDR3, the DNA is TGTGCCAGCAGCCAGGCGGGGCCCATTACATTCTACGAGCAGTACTTC. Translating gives CASSQAGPITFYEQYF.

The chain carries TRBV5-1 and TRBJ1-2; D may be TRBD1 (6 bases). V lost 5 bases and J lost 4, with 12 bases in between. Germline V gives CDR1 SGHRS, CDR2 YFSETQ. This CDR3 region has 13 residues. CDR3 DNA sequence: TGCGCCAGCAGGGAAGGACAGACCTATGGCTACACCTTC. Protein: CASREGQTYGYTF.

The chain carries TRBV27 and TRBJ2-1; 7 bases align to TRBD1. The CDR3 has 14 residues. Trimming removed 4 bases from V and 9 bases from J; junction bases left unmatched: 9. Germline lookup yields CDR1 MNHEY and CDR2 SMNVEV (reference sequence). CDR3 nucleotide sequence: TGTGCCAGCAGTTCTGACAGGGTCAATGGTGAGCAGTTCTTC. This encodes CASSSDRVNGEQFF.

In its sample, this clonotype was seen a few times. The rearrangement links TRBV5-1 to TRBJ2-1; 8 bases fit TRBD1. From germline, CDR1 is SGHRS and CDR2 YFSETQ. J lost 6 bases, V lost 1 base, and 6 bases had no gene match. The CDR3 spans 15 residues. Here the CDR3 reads CASSLMTGAGNEQFF. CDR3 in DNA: TGCGCCAGCAGCTTGATGACAGGGGCGGGCAATGAGCAGTTCTTC.

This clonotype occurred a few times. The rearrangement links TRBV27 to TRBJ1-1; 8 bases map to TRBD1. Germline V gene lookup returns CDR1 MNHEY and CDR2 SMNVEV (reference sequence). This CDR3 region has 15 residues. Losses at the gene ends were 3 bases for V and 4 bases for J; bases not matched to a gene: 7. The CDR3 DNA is TGTGCCAGCAGTTTGACCAGGGGGCTGGGCACTGAAGCTTTCTTT. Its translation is CASSLTRGLGTEAFF.

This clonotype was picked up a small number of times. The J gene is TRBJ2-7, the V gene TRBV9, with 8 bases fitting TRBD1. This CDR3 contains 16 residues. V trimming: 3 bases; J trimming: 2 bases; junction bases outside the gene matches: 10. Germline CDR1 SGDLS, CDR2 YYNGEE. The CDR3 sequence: CASSGGQGAGTYEQYF. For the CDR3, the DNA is TGTGCCAGCAGCGGAGGACAGGGCGCCGGGACCTACGAGCAGTACTTC.

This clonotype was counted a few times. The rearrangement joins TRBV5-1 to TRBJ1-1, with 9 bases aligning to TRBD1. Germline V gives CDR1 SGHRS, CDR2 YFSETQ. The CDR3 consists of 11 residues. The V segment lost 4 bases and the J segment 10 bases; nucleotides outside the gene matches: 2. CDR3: CASSADRGAFF. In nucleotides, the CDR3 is TGCGCCAGCAGCGCGGACAGGGGAGCTTTCTTT.